The entry that follows covers one TCR beta chain sequence. The target antigen is unknown. This record belongs to a study of CXCR3-negative and CXCR3-positive naive CD8 T cells. Study findings and constraints: Once cells were cryopreserved, CXCR3 expression went down partly, and most assays used fresh PBMCs. Naive subsets were similarly diverse, while memory CD8+ repertoires were much less diverse.

TRB cDNA was prepared as libraries by UMI-labeled 5' RACE. From the 5' RACE reads, TCRdb lists one entry per CDR3 protein and no DNA. This listing includes some 28,000 distinct CDR3 sequences. The germline CDR1 and CDR2 sequences are SGDLS and YYNGEE. The CDR3 has 12 amino acids. The source material was memory CD8+ T cells from blood. The chain couples TRBV9 to TRBJ2-7; TCRdb proposes TRBD1, but this gene call is untestable without DNA. This TCR was sampled from a human donor in good health. Some clones in this sample may be carry-over from other donors' samples. The CDR3 protein is CASSPGDYEQYF.